This is a list of T cell receptor beta chains from one sample in a study of Graves' ophthalmopathy and Graves' hyperthyroidism. TCRdb analysed the multiplex PCR reads with MiXCR anew, one entry per CDR3 protein. In the table there are about 590,000 distinct CDR3 sequences, roughly 39% of which are singletons. Specimen: peripheral blood or thyroid tissue (not recorded which). The receptors come from an adult man with Graves' hyperthyroidism. CDR3s include the opening cysteine and the closing phenylalanine or tryptophan. D genes are given only for firm matches. Part of the rows lack a size; the others show once, few, many or a class for expanded clones.

cdr3_nt cdr3_aa clone_size j_call cdr3_length v_call d_call
TGTGCCAGTAGCGGACAGTTCATGAACACTGAAGCTTTCTTT CASSGQFMNTEAFF many TRBJ1-1 14 TRBV19 -
TGTGCCAGCAGCTCAGGGGAGTATGGCTACACCTTC CASSSGEYGYTF once TRBJ1-2 12 TRBV5-1 -
TGCAGCGTTGGGGGGATAGGGACTGAAGCTTTCTTT CSVGGIGTEAFF - TRBJ1-1 12 TRBV29-1 -
TGTGCCAGCAGCTCCTGGACGTTGAATGAAAAACTGTTTTTT CASSSWTLNEKLFF - TRBJ1-4 14 TRBV7-9 -
TGTGCCAGCAGTTCGATGGACAGGCTATTCAACTATGGCTACACCTTC CASSSMDRLFNYGYTF many TRBJ1-2 16 TRBV12-3/TRBV12-4 TRBD1
TGTGCCAGCAGTGATCCGGGACAGGGAAACGATGAGCAGTTCTTC CASSDPGQGNDEQFF - TRBJ2-1 15 TRBV2 TRBD1
TGCAGTGCCCATGGGACAGGGGAAAATCAGCCCCAGCATTTT CSAHGTGENQPQHF - TRBJ1-5 14 TRBV29-1 TRBD1
TGCAGTGCTAGAGATAGCCTGCAGGGAGACAGGGTGTCTTCACCCCTCCACTTT CSARDSLQGDRVSSPLHF many TRBJ1-6 18 TRBV20-1 TRBD1
TGTGCCAGCAGCGAACGCCCGATGGGGGCGGCTTTCTTT CASSERPMGAAFF many TRBJ1-1 13 TRBV9 -
TGTGCCAGCAGTCCAGGGGACAGTCGAAATGAAAAACTGTTTTTT CASSPGDSRNEKLFF - TRBJ1-4 15 TRBV2 TRBD1
TGTGCCAGCAGTTCTGGGGGGTACGGTGGCTACACCTTC CASSSGGYGGYTF - TRBJ1-2 13 TRBV28 -
TGTGCCAGTACTCGGGGCAGGGGCAATCAGCCCCAGCATTTT CASTRGRGNQPQHF many TRBJ1-5 14 TRBV19 -
TGTGCCATACGGACTAGCGGGAGGGGGACCCAGTACTTC CAIRTSGRGTQYF many TRBJ2-5 13 TRBV12-3/TRBV12-4 TRBD2
TGTGCCATCAGCCAGAGCGGGGAGCTGTTTTTT CAISQSGELFF - TRBJ2-2 11 TRBV10-3 -
TGCGCCAGCAGCTTGCCGGCAGGGCGGAACACTGAAGCTTTCTTT CASSLPAGRNTEAFF - TRBJ1-1 15 TRBV5-1 -
TGTGCCTCGGACGTCTCTGGGGCCAACGTCCTGACTTTC CASDVSGANVLTF - TRBJ2-6 13 TRBV30 -
TGCAGCGTTGAACGGACAGGGGGAACTGGCTACACCTTC CSVERTGGTGYTF many TRBJ1-2 13 TRBV29-1 TRBD1
TGTGCCAGCAGATCCGGAGACAGGGGGCCATACAATGAGCAGTACTTC CASRSGDRGPYNEQYF - TRBJ2-7 16 TRBV7-9 TRBD1
TGTGCCAGCAGTGCCACAGGGAGGTCTGGGGCCAACGTCCTGACTTTC CASSATGRSGANVLTF few TRBJ2-6 16 TRBV2 -
TGTGCCAGCAGTCGGAACAGGGGCCCTGGGGCCAACGTCCTGACTTTC CASSRNRGPGANVLTF many TRBJ2-6 16 TRBV6-5 TRBD1
TGTGCCAGTAGACCTGACAGGGACCATCAAGAGACCCAGTACTTC CASRPDRDHQETQYF - TRBJ2-5 15 TRBV19 TRBD1
TGTGCCATCAGGGCGAGGTGGGACAGGGGGCAAATGAGTTCACCCCTCCACTTT CAIRARWDRGQMSSPLHF - TRBJ1-6 18 TRBV10-3 TRBD1
TGTGCCACCGCTGCACAGGGGCCAAAAGAGACCCAGTACTTC CATAAQGPKETQYF - TRBJ2-5 14 TRBV10-3 TRBD1
TGCGCCAGCAGGGCAGGGTTTAACTATGGCTACACCTTC CASRAGFNYGYTF - TRBJ1-2 13 TRBV5-1 -
TGTGCCAGTAGCTGGGACGGCTTTGGGGGGGAGCAGTTCTTT CASSWDGFGGEQFF few TRBJ1-1 14 TRBV19 -
TGTGCCACCAGCGGACATGGGGTTGGGGGCACTGAAGCTTTCTTT CATSGHGVGGTEAFF many TRBJ1-1 15 TRBV15 -
TGTGCCAGCAGTGATAGGGGCTATAGCAATCAGCCCCAGCATTTT CASSDRGYSNQPQHF many TRBJ1-5 15 TRBV2 -
TGCAGCGTCAGAAACCCCTCCGGGATTGGCTACACCTTC CSVRNPSGIGYTF many TRBJ1-2 13 TRBV29-1 -
TGTGCCACCAGTGATTCCTATGGCGGGTCCTACAATGAGCAGTTCTTC CATSDSYGGSYNEQFF few TRBJ2-1 16 TRBV24-1 -
TGTGCCAGCAGCTTAGCGCAGAGAGCGGGGGGCTACACAGATACGCAGTATTTT CASSLAQRAGGYTDTQYF - TRBJ2-3 18 TRBV7-9 TRBD2
TGTGCCAGCAGCGGACAGGGGGGTAACTATGGCTACACCTTC CASSGQGGNYGYTF many TRBJ1-2 14 TRBV2 TRBD1
TGTGCCAGCAGCCCGCCCATAATCCAAGAGACCCAGTACTTC CASSPPIIQETQYF many TRBJ2-5 14 TRBV5-5 -
TGTGCCACCAGCAGTGCTCCGGGACTAGCGGGCCAAGAGACCCAGTACTTC CATSSAPGLAGQETQYF - TRBJ2-5 17 TRBV15 TRBD2
TGTGCCTGGAGTCCCTCGGGGAACACTGAAGCTTTCTTT CAWSPSGNTEAFF - TRBJ1-1 13 TRBV10-3 -
TGTGCCAGCAGCGGGACTAGCGGGACTTGGGAGCAGTACTTC CASSGTSGTWEQYF many TRBJ2-7 14 TRBV6-5 TRBD2
TGTGCCAGCAGCTCCGGGACTAGCGCGAACAATGAGCAGTTCTTC CASSSGTSANNEQFF few TRBJ2-1 15 TRBV7-3 TRBD2
TGCAGTGCTAGAGAGGGCGGGATTTTCACAGATACGCAGTATTTT CSAREGGIFTDTQYF few TRBJ2-3 15 TRBV20-1 -
TGTGCCAGCAGCTTAGGGCAGATCTCCTACGAGCAGTACTTC CASSLGQISYEQYF many TRBJ2-7 14 TRBV7-2 -
TGCAGCGCCGATCGGGGCTACACCTTC CSADRGYTF - TRBJ1-2 9 TRBV29-1 -
TGTGCCAGTAGTCCCCGACAGGCGACTGAAGCTTTCTTT CASSPRQATEAFF many TRBJ1-1 13 TRBV19 -
TGTGCCAGTAGGACCCTGGACAGGGGGAGCAATCAGCCCCAGCATTTT CASRTLDRGSNQPQHF few TRBJ1-5 16 TRBV19 TRBD1
TGCAGCGCGATGGACAGGGCGAACTATGGCTACACCTTC CSAMDRANYGYTF few TRBJ1-2 13 TRBV29-1 TRBD1
TGTGCCAGCAGTTACTCGAAACAGGGTGGGACCCAGTACTTC CASSYSKQGGTQYF few TRBJ2-5 14 TRBV6-5 -
TGTGCCAGCAGTTCCCGGGACAGGGCCTACAAGCAGTACTTC CASSSRDRAYKQYF - TRBJ2-7 14 TRBV2 TRBD1
TGTGCCAGCAGTACCAGACTAGCGGGCTTGCAAGAGACCCAGTACTTC CASSTRLAGLQETQYF many TRBJ2-5 16 TRBV6-1 TRBD2
- CATGTDTQYFGPGTRLTGSYGYTF - TRBJ1-2 24 TRBV10-3 -
TGTGCCAGCAGTTTATTCCCGGGGCAGGGTGCTGGAAACACCATATATTTT CASSLFPGQGAGNTIYF many TRBJ1-3 17 TRBV12-3/TRBV12-4 -
TGTGCCATCAGGAAGACAGGGGATGATGGCTACACCTTC CAIRKTGDDGYTF - TRBJ1-2 13 TRBV10-3 TRBD1
TGTGCCAGCAGGGGACCCATGAACGCTGAAGCTTTCTTT CASRGPMNAEAFF - TRBJ1-1 13 TRBV7-9 -
TGTGCCAGCAGTTACAGTCGGTGGGCGGAAAAACTGTTTTTT CASSYSRWAEKLFF - TRBJ1-4 14 TRBV6-6 -
TGTGCCAGCAGTACCCACAGGGGCTACTCCTACGAGCAGTACTTC CASSTHRGYSYEQYF few TRBJ2-7 15 TRBV27 TRBD1
TGCAGCGTTGAAGTGGGGGGGAAGGGAGGTGAAAAACTGTTTTTT CSVEVGGKGGEKLFF - TRBJ1-4 15 TRBV29-1 -
TGTGCCAGTAGTAGACACAGGGACGGGACTGAAGCTTTCTTT CASSRHRDGTEAFF many TRBJ1-1 14 TRBV19 -
TGTGCCAGCACGGCAGGGCTGAACACTGAAGCTTTCTTT CASTAGLNTEAFF - TRBJ1-1 13 TRBV14 -
TGTGCCAGTAGGACACTCGGGACTAGCGGGAGTTACGAGCAGTACTTC CASRTLGTSGSYEQYF many TRBJ2-7 16 TRBV19 TRBD2
TGCAGCGTTGTTGTTCCAGTCCGGCTGCAGCAGTACTTC CSVVVPVRLQQYF - TRBJ2-7 13 TRBV29-1 -
TGCAGCGTTGAAGATCCGGACCCGGGGGCTTTCTTT CSVEDPDPGAFF many TRBJ1-1 12 TRBV29-1 -
TGTGCCAGCAGCGCGAACAGGCTCTCTGGGGCCAACGTCCTGACTTTC CASSANRLSGANVLTF many TRBJ2-6 16 TRBV7-3 -
TGTGCCAGCAGTGGGCGGGCAGGGGGCGGCTATGGCTACACCTTC CASSGRAGGGYGYTF - TRBJ1-2 15 TRBV2 TRBD1
TGCAGTGCTAGAGATCGAAGCGTTAATCAGCCCCAGCATTTT CSARDRSVNQPQHF many TRBJ1-5 14 TRBV20-1 -